The source of this T cell receptor (beta chain) is a study of blood T cell repertoires in COVID-19. As for the study in general: Samples representing acute and convalescent COVID-19 were sourced from the United States, Italy and Spain.

Germline assignment: CDR1 MNHEY and CDR2 SMNVEV (reference sequence). The CDR3 contains 15 residues. With V trimmed by 10 bases and J by 5 bases, 11 bases remained unmatched. Sequencing used immunoSEQ multiplex PCR; TCRdb keeps in-frame clones, though not all of them. This sample yields about 90,000 clones, of which 92% are seen a single time; nearly 6.5% belongs to the top ten. This clone was recorded only once. The receptor's source is a woman in her fifties or sixties with active COVID-19. The chain has TRBV27 and TRBJ1-6; 7 bases map to TRBD1. Sequenced: peripheral blood. CDR3 sequence: CATAADRVDNSPLHF. The CDR3, as DNA: TGTGCCACCGCAGCCGACAGGGTAGATAATTCACCCCTCCACTTT.